These T cell receptor beta chains were read from a single sample in a study of human T cells and chemical hapten exposure. TCRdb processed the RACE reads anew with MiXCR; each CDR3 protein has one entry. This table has about 340,000 distinct CDR3 sequences, around 7% appearing once. Source: whole blood, taken in connection with sensitization to the hapten diphenylcyclopropenone (DPC). All receptors come from a woman under 30 with alopecia areata. Some clones in this sample may be carry-over from other donors' samples. Each CDR3 is given with its conserved first and last residue. D genes are given only for firm matches. Clone size appears in some rows only: once, few, many, or a class for an expanded clone.

D gene,J gene,clone size,V gene,CDR3 DNA,CDR3 protein
TRBD1,TRBJ1-5,NA,TRBV5-6,TGTGCCAGCAGCTGGACAGGACAGTCCAATCAGCCCCAGCATTTT,CASSWTGQSNQPQHF
NA,TRBJ2-3,many,TRBV24-1,TGTGCCACCAGTGTTAGCGAGAGCACAGATACGCAGTATTTT,CATSVSESTDTQYF
NA,TRBJ2-5,NA,TRBV7-2,TGTGCCAGCAGCCCGGTCGGGACTCGAGAAGAGACCCAGTACTTC,CASSPVGTREETQYF
TRBD1,TRBJ2-7,NA,TRBV10-3,TGTGCCACCGGGACAGGGTTCTGGGACGAGCAGTACTTC,CATGTGFWDEQYF
NA,TRBJ2-3,NA,TRBV6-1,TGTGCCAGCACCCCGGGACACGGCACAGATACGCAGTATTTT,CASTPGHGTDTQYF
TRBD2,TRBJ2-1,few,TRBV24-1,TGTGCCACCAGTGATTTCTCCGGGGGGGGCCCCTACAATGAGCAGTTCTTC,CATSDFSGGGPYNEQFF
NA,TRBJ2-3,many,TRBV7-2,TGTGCCAGCAGCTTAGCCGGAGTCACAGATACGCAGTATTTT,CASSLAGVTDTQYF
TRBD2,TRBJ2-3,many,TRBV7-2,TGTGCCAGCAGCTCCGCCGGCGGGGGGAGTCCAGATACGCAGTATTTT,CASSSAGGGSPDTQYF
TRBD1,TRBJ2-7,few,TRBV12-3/TRBV12-4,TGTGCCAGCAGCCACAGACAGGGCGAGCAGTACTTC,CASSHRQGEQYF
NA,TRBJ1-1,NA,TRBV5-6,TGTGCCAGCAGCTTGGAGGTGCTTACTGAAGCTTTCTTT,CASSLEVLTEAFF
TRBD1,TRBJ1-5,NA,TRBV5-6,TGTGCCAGCAGCCACGGTGGGACAGGGACCTATCAGCCCCAGCATTTT,CASSHGGTGTYQPQHF
TRBD1,TRBJ1-2,NA,TRBV3-1,TGTGCCAGCAGCCAGACACCAGGGGGTTGGGGCTACACCTTC,CASSQTPGGWGYTF
TRBD1,TRBJ2-4,many,TRBV7-2,TGTGCCAGCAGCTTGGGGTTACAGGGGGAACCTAGCCAAAACATTCAGTACTTC,CASSLGLQGEPSQNIQYF
NA,TRBJ2-7,few,TRBV24-1,TGTGCCACCAGTGAGCCATACGAGCAGTACTTC,CATSEPYEQYF
TRBD2,TRBJ2-2,few,TRBV11-2,TGTGCCAGCAGCTCGCTAGCGGGGACTTACACCGGGGAGCTGTTTTTT,CASSSLAGTYTGELFF
NA,TRBJ2-1,many,TRBV7-9,TGTGCCAGCAGCTTGGGGATGGGGGTCAATGAGCAGTTCTTC,CASSLGMGVNEQFF
NA,TRBJ2-7,NA,TRBV3-1,TGTGCCAGCAGCCGACACGGAAACGGGGGGCCGTACGAGCAGTACTTC,CASSRHGNGGPYEQYF
NA,TRBJ2-3,few,TRBV3-1,TGTGCCAGCAGCCGCGCAGGGACTAGCACAGATACGCAGTATTTT,CASSRAGTSTDTQYF
TRBD2,TRBJ2-7,few,TRBV20-1,TGCAGTGCTAGAGGACTAGCGGGCGAAAGATACGAGCAGTACTTC,CSARGLAGERYEQYF
TRBD2,TRBJ2-5,many,TRBV15,TGTGCCACCAGCGTCGGGGGGAATCAAGAGACCCAGTACTTC,CATSVGGNQETQYF
TRBD1,TRBJ1-5,few,TRBV27,TGTGCCAGCACCTTATACAGGGGGGGGCAGCCCCAGCATTTT,CASTLYRGGQPQHF
NA,TRBJ1-3,few,TRBV7-9,TGTGCCAGCAGCTCCGGGAGTGACGATGGAAACACCATATATTTT,CASSSGSDDGNTIYF
NA,TRBJ1-1,few,TRBV6-1,TGTGCCAGCAGTGAAGGGCAGGAGAACACTGAAGCTTTCTTT,CASSEGQENTEAFF
NA,TRBJ1-5,NA,TRBV6-6,TGTGCCAGCACCACCCTGTCCCGGCATCAGCCCCAGCATTTT,CASTTLSRHQPQHF
NA,TRBJ2-3,NA,TRBV12-3/TRBV12-4,TGTGCCAGCAGTTTTTATGGACCACGGACAGATCGCACAGATACGCAGTATTTT,CASSFYGPRTDRTDTQYF
NA,TRBJ1-4,NA,TRBV15,TGTGCCACCAGCAGAGATAGGGGGGTTGAAAAACTGTTTTTT,CATSRDRGVEKLFF
NA,TRBJ1-2,NA,TRBV29-1,TGCAGCGTTGAAGATCCGGAGCTAGGGGTGAGCTACACCTTC,CSVEDPELGVSYTF
NA,TRBJ2-5,NA,TRBV5-1,TGCGCCAGCAGCCCCCAGCAAGGGGGGGTTGAGACCCAGTACTTC,CASSPQQGGVETQYF
TRBD1,TRBJ1-2,once,TRBV20-1,TGCAGTGCCGGGGCCGGACAGGGGTATGGCTACACCTTC,CSAGAGQGYGYTF
NA,TRBJ1-5,few,TRBV6-5,TGTGCCAGCAGTCAAACAGGGTCCGGCAATCAGCCCCAGCATTTT,CASSQTGSGNQPQHF
NA,TRBJ1-3,few,TRBV18,TGTGCCAGCTCACCATTGTCCGGGACGACGAACTCTGGAAACACCATATATTTT,CASSPLSGTTNSGNTIYF
NA,TRBJ2-7,NA,TRBV29-1,TGCAGCGTCCGGTCAGCCTCCTACGAGCAGTACTTC,CSVRSASYEQYF
TRBD1,TRBJ1-1,NA,TRBV28,TGTGCCAGCAGGACGGGACAGATGAACACTGAAGCTTTCTTT,CASRTGQMNTEAFF
TRBD1,TRBJ1-1,NA,TRBV27,TGTGCCACCCGGAGACAGGGCGGAACTTTGAACACTGAAGCTTTCTTT,CATRRQGGTLNTEAFF
TRBD1,TRBJ1-1,few,TRBV12-3/TRBV12-4,TGTGCCAGCAGTTTCGGACAGGGGGTGACTGAAGCTTTCTTT,CASSFGQGVTEAFF
NA,TRBJ1-3,few,TRBV9,TGTGCCAGCAGTGGTGGTTTCTCTGGAAACACCATATATTTT,CASSGGFSGNTIYF
NA,TRBJ2-7,many,TRBV20-1,TGCAGTGCTAGAGATTTATCCAGAACCTACGAGCAGTACTTC,CSARDLSRTYEQYF
NA,TRBJ2-5,few,TRBV5-4,TGTGCCAGCAGCTTAGGCGGGGCGAACCAAGAGACCCAGTACTTC,CASSLGGANQETQYF